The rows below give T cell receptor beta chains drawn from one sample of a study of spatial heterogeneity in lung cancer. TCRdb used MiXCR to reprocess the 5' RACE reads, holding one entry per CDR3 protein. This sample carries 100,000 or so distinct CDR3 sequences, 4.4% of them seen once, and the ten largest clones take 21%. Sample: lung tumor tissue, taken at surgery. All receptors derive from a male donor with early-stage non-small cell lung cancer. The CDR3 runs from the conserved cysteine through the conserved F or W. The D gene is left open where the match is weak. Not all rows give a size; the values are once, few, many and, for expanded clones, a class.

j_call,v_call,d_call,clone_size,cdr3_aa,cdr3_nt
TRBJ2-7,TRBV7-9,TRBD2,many,CASEASGSSYEQYF,TGTGCCAGCGAAGCGAGCGGGAGTAGTTACGAGCAGTACTTC
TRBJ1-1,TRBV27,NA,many,CASSPRGAEAFF,TGTGCCAGCAGCCCCAGGGGAGCTGAAGCTTTCTTT
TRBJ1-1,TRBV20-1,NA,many,CSARDAKGNTEAFF,TGCAGTGCTAGAGATGCAAAGGGTAACACTGAAGCTTTCTTT
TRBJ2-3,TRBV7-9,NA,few,CASSLGGARGPDTQYF,TGTGCCAGCAGCCTTGGCGGGGCCCGCGGGCCAGATACGCAGTATTTT
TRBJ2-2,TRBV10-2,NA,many,CASSESPETGHTGELFF,TGCGCCAGCAGTGAGTCGCCAGAAACAGGTCACACCGGGGAGCTGTTTTTT
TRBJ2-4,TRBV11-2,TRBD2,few,CASSLEGLVLAGAKNIQYF,TGTGCCAGCAGCTTAGAGGGTTTGGTGCTAGCGGGAGCCAAAAACATTCAGTACTTC
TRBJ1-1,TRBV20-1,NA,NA,CSARASENTEAFF,TGCAGTGCTAGGGCGTCGGAGAACACTGAAGCTTTCTTT
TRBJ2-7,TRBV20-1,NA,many,CSAIPGTPSEQYF,TGCAGTGCCATTCCAGGGACACCCAGCGAGCAGTACTTC
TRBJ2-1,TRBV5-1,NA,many,CASSLMGARYEQFF,TGCGCCAGCAGCTTAATGGGGGCGAGGTATGAGCAGTTCTTC
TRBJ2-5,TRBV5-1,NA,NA,CASYNRKETQYF,TGCGCCAGCTACAATAGAAAAGAGACCCAGTACTTC
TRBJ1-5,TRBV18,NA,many,CASSRGSDQPQHF,TGTGCCAGCTCACGGGGTAGCGATCAGCCCCAGCATTTT
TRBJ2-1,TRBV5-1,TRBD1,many,CASSLGQGVSYNEQFF,TGCGCCAGCAGCTTGGGACAGGGTGTATCCTACAATGAGCAGTTCTTC
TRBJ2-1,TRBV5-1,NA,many,CASSLQVGSINEQFF,TGCGCCAGCAGCCTACAGGTGGGCAGCATTAATGAGCAGTTCTTC
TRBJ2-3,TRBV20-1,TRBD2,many,CSAPRTSLPDTQYF,TGCAGTGCTCCCAGGACTAGCCTCCCAGATACGCAGTATTTT
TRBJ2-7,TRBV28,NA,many,CASSLAGPPEQYF,TGTGCCAGCAGTTTAGCAGGGCCCCCCGAGCAGTACTTC
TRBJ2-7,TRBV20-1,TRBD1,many,CSAHTQSTGGYEQYF,TGCAGTGCGCATACCCAATCGACAGGGGGGTACGAGCAGTACTTC
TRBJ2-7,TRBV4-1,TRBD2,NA,CASSQEEREIYEQYF,TGCGCCAGCAGCCAAGAAGAGCGGGAGATATACGAGCAGTACTTC
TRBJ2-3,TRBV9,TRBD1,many,CASSEAGTGGGDTQYF,TGTGCCAGCAGCGAAGCCGGGACAGGAGGGGGAGATACGCAGTATTTT
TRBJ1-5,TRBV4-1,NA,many,CASSQDPPRGPQHF,TGCGCCAGCAGCCAAGACCCCCCCCGGGGGCCCCAGCATTTT
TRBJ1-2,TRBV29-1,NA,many,CSVEGAGYSYYGYTF,TGCAGCGTTGAGGGGGCGGGCTACTCTTACTATGGCTACACCTTC
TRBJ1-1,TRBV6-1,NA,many,CASREAGAEAFF,TGTGCCAGCAGAGAGGCCGGCGCTGAAGCTTTCTTT
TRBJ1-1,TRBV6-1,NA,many,CASSEAHLGEGTEAFF,TGTGCCAGCAGTGAGGCCCACTTGGGGGAAGGAACTGAAGCTTTCTTT
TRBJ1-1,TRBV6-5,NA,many,CASSPRGASRAFF,TGTGCCAGCAGCCCGAGGGGGGCCTCGAGGGCTTTCTTT
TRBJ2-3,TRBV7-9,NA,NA,CASSLAGVSDTQYF,TGTGCCAGCAGCTTAGCGGGAGTTTCAGATACGCAGTATTTT
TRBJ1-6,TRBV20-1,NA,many,CSARDSLQANNSPLHF,TGCAGTGCTAGAGATAGCCTTCAGGCCAATAATTCACCCCTCCACTTT
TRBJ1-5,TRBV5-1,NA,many,CASSLDGHSNQPQHF,TGCGCCAGCAGCTTGGACGGGCATAGCAATCAGCCCCAGCATTTT
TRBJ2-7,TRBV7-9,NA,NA,CASSLLEQYF,TGTGCCAGCAGCTTACTCGAGCAGTACTTC
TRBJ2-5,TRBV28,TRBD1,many,CASRPTGLRRRETQYF,TGTGCCAGCAGACCGACAGGGTTGAGGCGTCGAGAGACCCAGTACTTC
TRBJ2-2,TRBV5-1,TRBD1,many,CASSPTQGSNTGELFF,TGCGCCAGCAGCCCAACACAGGGGTCGAACACCGGGGAGCTGTTTTTT
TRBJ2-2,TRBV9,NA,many,CASRPTRELGELFF,TGTGCCAGCCGACCCACCCGGGAGTTAGGGGAGCTGTTTTTT
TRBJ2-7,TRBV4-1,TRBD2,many,CASSQEDGLAGEDEQYF,TGCGCCAGCAGCCAAGAGGATGGGCTAGCGGGAGAGGACGAGCAGTACTTC
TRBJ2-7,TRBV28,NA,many,CASSLRGYEQYF,TGTGCCAGCAGTTTACGGGGCTACGAGCAGTACTTC
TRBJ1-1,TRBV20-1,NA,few,CSARAGGGAEAFF,TGCAGTGCTAGAGCCGGGGGCGGCGCTGAAGCTTTCTTT
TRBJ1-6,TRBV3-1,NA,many,CASSQGRDTRPHF,TGTGCCAGCAGCCAAGGGCGGGACACCCGGCCCCACTTT
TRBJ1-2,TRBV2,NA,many,CASSSAGDLYGYTF,TGTGCCTCCTCGTCGGCGGGCGATTTGTATGGCTACACCTTC
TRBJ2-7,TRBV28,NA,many,CASSQAYEQYF,TGTGCCAGCAGCCAGGCATACGAGCAGTACTTC
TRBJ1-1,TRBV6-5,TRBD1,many,CASRQGVGVAEAFF,TGTGCCAGCAGACAGGGGGTTGGAGTGGCTGAAGCTTTCTTT
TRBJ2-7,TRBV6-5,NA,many,CASSYSRTFEAYEQYF,TGTGCCAGCAGTTACTCGAGGACTTTTGAAGCCTACGAGCAGTACTTC
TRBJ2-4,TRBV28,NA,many,CASSRTNLAKNIQYF,TGTGCCAGCAGTCGGACAAATCTAGCCAAAAACATTCAGTACTTC
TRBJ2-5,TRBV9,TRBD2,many,CASSVGGRVYGETQYF,TGTGCCAGCAGCGTAGGTGGGAGGGTTTATGGAGAGACCCAGTACTTC
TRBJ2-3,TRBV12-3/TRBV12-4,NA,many,CASSYRFTGSTDTQYF,TGTGCCAGCAGTTACAGGTTCACCGGGAGCACAGATACGCAGTATTTT
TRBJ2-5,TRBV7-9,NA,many,CASSSAGAQETQYF,TGTGCCAGCAGCTCCGCAGGGGCTCAAGAGACCCAGTACTTC
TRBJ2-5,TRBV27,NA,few,CASRSLRVSSETQYF,TGTGCCAGCAGGTCCCTCCGGGTCAGTTCGGAGACCCAGTACTTC
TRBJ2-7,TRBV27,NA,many,CASSFSGLQPYEQYF,TGTGCCAGCAGTTTCTCAGGGTTACAGCCCTACGAGCAGTACTTC
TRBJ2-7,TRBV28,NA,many,CASSSLGGAPNEQYF,TGTGCCAGCAGCTCCCTAGGGGGGGCGCCCAACGAGCAGTACTTC
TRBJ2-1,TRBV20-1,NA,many,CSARDRAKADNEQFF,TGCAGTGCTAGAGATAGAGCCAAGGCAGACAATGAGCAGTTCTTC
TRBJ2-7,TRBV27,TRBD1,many,CASSFSRGHEQYF,TGTGCCAGCAGTTTTTCCAGGGGGCACGAGCAGTACTTC
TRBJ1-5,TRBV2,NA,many,CASRPGTVSNQPQHF,TGTGCCAGCAGGCCCGGGACGGTTAGCAATCAGCCCCAGCATTTT
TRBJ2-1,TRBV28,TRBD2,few,CASSSSGRAGNEQFF,TGTGCCAGCAGTTCGAGCGGGAGAGCAGGCAATGAGCAGTTCTTC
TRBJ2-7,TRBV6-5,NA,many,CASSYSGGAEQYF,TGTGCCAGCAGTTACTCGGGGGGAGCGGAGCAGTACTTC
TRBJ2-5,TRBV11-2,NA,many,CASSPWGVQETQYF,TGTGCCAGCAGCCCCTGGGGGGTTCAAGAGACCCAGTACTTC
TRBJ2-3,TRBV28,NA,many,CASSLFPGASSTDTQYF,TGTGCCAGCAGTTTATTCCCGGGAGCCTCTAGCACAGATACGCAGTATTTT
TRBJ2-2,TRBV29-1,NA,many,CSVEDSRTNTGELFF,TGCAGCGTTGAAGATTCCAGGACGAACACCGGGGAGCTGTTTTTT
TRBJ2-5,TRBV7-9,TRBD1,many,CASSATGVHQETQYF,TGTGCCAGCAGCGCGACAGGGGTACATCAAGAGACCCAGTACTTC